This TCR beta chain was captured by sequencing in a study of T-cell memory formation after mild COVID-19. On the study more broadly: Largely donor-specific TCR clusters were found.

Findings of the study overall: Pre-infection memory showed some responding clones, and this suggested that cross-reactive memory joined. In second-wave clones peaking day 37, SARS-CoV-2 specificity remained unconfirmed. Clones which contracted sat mainly in CM and EM if CD4+, and in EMRA if CD8+.

TCRdb fed the 5' RACE reads into MiXCR, producing one record per CDR3 protein. The sample shows 350,000 or so distinct CDR3 sequences, around 13% of them seen only once. Concerning this clonotype itself: The antigen is undetermined.

Looked up from germline, CDR1 is MNHEY and CDR2 is SVGAGI. Between the trimmed V and J ends, which lost 6 bases and 4 bases, there was a span of 15 bases. There are 14 residues in the CDR3. The rearrangement links TRBV6-5 to TRBJ1-2; D call uncertain. Sequencing was done on a sample of PBMCs or a T cell subset sorted from them (not recorded which). This sequence originates from a man between 18 and 35 years old who had mild COVID-19 (a few samples of this study predate the infection). Cell type and time point are not known. CDR3 amino acids: CASSRASRLYGYTF. Written as DNA, the CDR3 is TGTGCCAGCAGCCGAGCCTCTCGCCTCTATGGCTACACCTTC.